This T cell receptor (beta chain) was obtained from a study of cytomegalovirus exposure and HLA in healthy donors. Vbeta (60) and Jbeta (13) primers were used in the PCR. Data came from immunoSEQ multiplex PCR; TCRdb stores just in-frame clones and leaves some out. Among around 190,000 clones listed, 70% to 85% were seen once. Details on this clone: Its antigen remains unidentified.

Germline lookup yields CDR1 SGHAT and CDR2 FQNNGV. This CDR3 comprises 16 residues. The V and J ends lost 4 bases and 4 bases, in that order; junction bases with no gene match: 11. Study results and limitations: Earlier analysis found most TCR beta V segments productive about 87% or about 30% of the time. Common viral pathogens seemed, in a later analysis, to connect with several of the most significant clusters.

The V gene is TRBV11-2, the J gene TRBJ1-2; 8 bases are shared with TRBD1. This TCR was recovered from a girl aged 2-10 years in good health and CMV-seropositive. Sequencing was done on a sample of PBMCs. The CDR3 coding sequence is TGTGCCAGCAGCTCCGAAGCAGGGGGCAGGAGCTATGGCTACACCTTC. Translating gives CASSSEAGGRSYGYTF.